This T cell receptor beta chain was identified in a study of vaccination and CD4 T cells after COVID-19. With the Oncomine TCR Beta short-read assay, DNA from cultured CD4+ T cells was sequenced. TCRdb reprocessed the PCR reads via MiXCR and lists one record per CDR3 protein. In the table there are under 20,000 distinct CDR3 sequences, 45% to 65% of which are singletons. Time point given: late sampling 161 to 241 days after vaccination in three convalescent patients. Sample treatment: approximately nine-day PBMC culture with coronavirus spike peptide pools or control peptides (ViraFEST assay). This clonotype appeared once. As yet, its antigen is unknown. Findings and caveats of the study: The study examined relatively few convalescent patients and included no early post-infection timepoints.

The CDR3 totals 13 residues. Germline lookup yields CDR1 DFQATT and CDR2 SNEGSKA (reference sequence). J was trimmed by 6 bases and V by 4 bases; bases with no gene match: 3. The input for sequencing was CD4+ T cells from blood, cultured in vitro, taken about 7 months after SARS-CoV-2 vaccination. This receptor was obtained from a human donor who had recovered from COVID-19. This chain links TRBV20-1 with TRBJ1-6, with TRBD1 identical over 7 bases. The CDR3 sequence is CSATDRLNSPLHF. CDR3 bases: TGCAGTGCTACGGACAGGCTTAATTCACCCCTCCACTTT.